A single T cell receptor (beta chain) is shown here with its context. The antigen remains unidentified. Profiling relied on immunoSEQ multiplex PCR, and the TCRdb table lists in-frame clones only, not all of them. The sample comprises more than 2 million clones, approximately 94% of which are singletons, and roughly 0.13% rests with the top ten. The CDR3 has 15 residues. Trimming cost V 1 base and J 4 bases; bases outside gene matches: 5. The germline V gene encodes CDR1 LNHNV and CDR2 YYDKDF (reference sequence). These data belong to a study of shared clonotypes between healthy human individuals. Regarding the study as a whole: Memory subsets generally showed smaller estimated richness than naive subsets did. Clonotypes shared by all four donors outscored non-shared clonotypes in generation probability.

This TCR came from a young man in good health. V usage is TRBV15 and J usage is TRBJ2-7, with 9 positions matching TRBD2. The sequenced material came from naive CD4+ T cells sorted from blood. Regarding subset: CD45RA+ positively selected. This chain's CDR3 is CATSRAASGEYEQYF. DNA for the CDR3: TGTGCCACCAGCAGAGCGGCTAGCGGGGAATACGAGCAGTACTTC. Supplemented by reference TRBV15 and TRBJ2-7, the full variable domain reads DAMVIQNPRYQVTQFGKPVTLSCSQTLNHNVMYWYQQKSSQAPKLLFHYYDKDFNNEADTPDNFQSRRPNTSFCFLDIRSPGLGDTAMYLCATSRAASGEYEQYFGPGTRLTVT.